Following are 6 T cell receptor beta chains from one sample sequenced in a study of spatial heterogeneity in lung cancer. The study's findings and limits: Expanded intratumoral alpha and beta TCR counts tracked tumor mutation counts.

Their cognate antigens are unknown. Time point specified: sample taken at primary tumor resection. One entry per CDR3 protein results from TCRdb running MiXCR on the 5' RACE reads. The data hold 17,000 or so distinct CDR3 sequences, with approximately 6.3% observed a single time. Sequencing was performed on lung tumor tissue, taken at surgery. The origin of the receptors is a male donor with early-stage non-small cell lung cancer.

Turning to this clonotype: At one end the junction does not follow the germline gene, possibly because of a read error. The rearrangement uses TRBV28 and TRBJ1-5; no clear D. This CDR3 comprises 14 residues. CDR1 MDHEN and CDR2 SYDVKM come from the germline V gene. DNA for the CDR3: TGTGCCAGCAATTTACGAAAGGGCAATCAGCCCCAGCATTTT. The encoded protein is CASNLRKGNQPQHF.

This clonotype is judged medium-sized (0.01 to 0.1%). This chain connects TRBV12-3 or TRBV12-4 to TRBJ1-2; D perhaps matches TRBD1 (5 bases). V lost 4 bases to trimming and J lost 8 bases, with 17 bases between them. The CDR3 consists of 14 residues. The CDR3 is CASSSTGTRIGYTF. The CDR3 bases are TGTGCCAGCAGTTCTACCGGGACTAGAATCGGCTACACCTTC.

J is TRBJ2-5 and V is TRBV12-3 or TRBV12-4; 9 nucleotides line up with TRBD1. The CDR3 covers 18 residues. Unmatched junction bases numbered 12, after V lost 3 bases and J lost 1 base. The CDR3 here is CASSFMAADRGFQETQYF. The CDR3 DNA reads TGTGCCAGCAGTTTTATGGCCGCGGACAGGGGATTCCAAGAGACCCAGTACTTC.

This clonotype was counted many times. CDR3 in amino acids: CASKGRETCRAPYEQYF. CDR3 sequence (DNA): TGTGCCAGCAAGGGGCGTGAAACGTGCAGGGCGCCCTACGAGCAGTACTTC. This chain links TRBV3-2 with TRBJ2-7; TRBD1, the table's D call, lacks a check against the DNA. TRBV3-2 is tagged as a pseudogene. The CDR3 runs to 17 residues.

The chain is built from TRBV29-1 and TRBJ2-1; D may be TRBD2 (6 bases). Trimming shortened V by 1 base and J by 4 bases, and 11 bases separated the two germline ends. Germline V gives CDR1 SQVTM, CDR2 ANQGSEA. The CDR3 is 14 amino acids. The CDR3 DNA reads as TGCAGCGTTGAAGGGTTTAGCGGATACAATGAGCAGTTCTTC. It translates to CSVEGFSGYNEQFF.

This clonotype was detected once. The junction and the germline gene differ at one end; a read error may be behind it. CDR3 bases: TGTACCAGCTCATTCGGACAGGGGAATTCACCCCTCCACTTT. This encodes CTSSFGQGNSPLHF. The chain couples TRBV18 to TRBJ1-6, with 9 bases aligning to TRBD1. Germline CDR1 reads KGHSH; CDR2 reads LQKENI. The CDR3 is 14 amino acids.